What follows is one T cell receptor beta chain and its context. Its target is unknown. Assay used: immunoSEQ multiplex PCR; TCRdb lists only in-frame clones, some missing. Altogether roughly 54,000 clones are present, roughly 80% being singletons, with the ten largest covering 3.2%. This CDR3 spans 14 amino acids. Per germline, CDR1 SGHVS and CDR2 FNYEAQ. V dropped 5 bases and J dropped 2 bases, with 10 bases sitting between them. This entry comes from a study of radiotherapy plus CTLA-4 blockade in lung cancer. Study-wide results and limits: Early blood T cell clone changes and increased post-radiation serum interferon-beta were reportedly the strongest response predictors. Radiotherapy was combined with ipilimumab, and tumor-derived TCR clones then expanded in blood.

This sequence joins TRBV7-6 and TRBJ1-3, with no clear D. The clonotype comes from a human donor with non-small cell lung cancer who had a partial response to radiotherapy plus ipilimumab. Sequences were derived from peripheral blood, sampled from a patient treated with radiotherapy plus ipilimumab. This CDR3 is CASSVSGAGNTIYF. CDR3 sequence (DNA): TGTGCCAGCAGCGTGTCCGGGGCTGGAAACACCATATATTTT.